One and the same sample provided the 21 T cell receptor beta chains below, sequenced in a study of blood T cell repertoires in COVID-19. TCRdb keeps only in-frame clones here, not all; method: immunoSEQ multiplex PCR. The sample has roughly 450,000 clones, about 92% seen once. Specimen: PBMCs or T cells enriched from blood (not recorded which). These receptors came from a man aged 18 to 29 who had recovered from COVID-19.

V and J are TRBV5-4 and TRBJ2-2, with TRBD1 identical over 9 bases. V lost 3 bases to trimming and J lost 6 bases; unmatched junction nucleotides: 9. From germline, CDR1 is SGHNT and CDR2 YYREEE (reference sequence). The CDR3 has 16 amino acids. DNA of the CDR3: TGTGCCAGCAGCTCAAAACAACAGGGGGCCGCCGGGGAGCTGTTTTTT. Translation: CASSSKQQGAAGELFF. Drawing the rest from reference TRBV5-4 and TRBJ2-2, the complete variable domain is ETGVTQSPTHLIKTRGQQVTLRCSSQSGHNTVSWYQQALGQGPQFIFQYYREEENGRGNFPPRFSGLQFPNYSSELNVNALELDDSALYLCASSSKQQGAAGELFFGEGSRLTVL.

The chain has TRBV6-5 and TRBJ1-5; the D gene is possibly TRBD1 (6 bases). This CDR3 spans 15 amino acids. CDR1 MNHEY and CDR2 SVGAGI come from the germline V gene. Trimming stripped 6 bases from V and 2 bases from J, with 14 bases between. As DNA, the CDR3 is TGTGCCAGCAGCTTTGGGGGGGCGGGCAATCAGCCCCAGCATTTT. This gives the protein CASSFGGAGNQPQHF.

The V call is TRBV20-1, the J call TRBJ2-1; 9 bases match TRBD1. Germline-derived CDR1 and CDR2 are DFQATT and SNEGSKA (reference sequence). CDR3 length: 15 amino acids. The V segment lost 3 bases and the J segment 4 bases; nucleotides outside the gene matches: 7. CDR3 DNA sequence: TGCAGTGCTAGTCCCGGGACAGGGATATACAATGAGCAGTTCTTC. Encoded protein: CSASPGTGIYNEQFF.

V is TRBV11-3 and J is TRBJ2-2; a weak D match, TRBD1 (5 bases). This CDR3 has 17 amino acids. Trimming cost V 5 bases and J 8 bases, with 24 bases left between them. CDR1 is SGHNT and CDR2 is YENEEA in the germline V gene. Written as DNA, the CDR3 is TGTGCCAGCAGCCCCCAAGCCCGGACATCACAAAGGGGGGAGCTGTTTTTT. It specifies CASSPQARTSQRGELFF.

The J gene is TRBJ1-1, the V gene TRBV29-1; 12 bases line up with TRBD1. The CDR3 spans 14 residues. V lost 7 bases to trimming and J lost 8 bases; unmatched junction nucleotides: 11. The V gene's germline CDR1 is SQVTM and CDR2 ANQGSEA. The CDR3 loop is CSAKGDRGRVEAFF. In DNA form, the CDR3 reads TGCAGCGCCAAAGGGGACAGGGGGCGCGTAGAAGCTTTCTTT.

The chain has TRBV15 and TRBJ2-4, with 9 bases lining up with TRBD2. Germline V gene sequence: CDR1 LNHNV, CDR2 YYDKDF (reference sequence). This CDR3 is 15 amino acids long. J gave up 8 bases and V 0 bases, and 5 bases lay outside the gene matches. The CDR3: CATSRDQTSGHIQYF. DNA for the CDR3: TGTGCCACCAGCAGAGATCAAACTAGCGGGCACATTCAGTACTTC.

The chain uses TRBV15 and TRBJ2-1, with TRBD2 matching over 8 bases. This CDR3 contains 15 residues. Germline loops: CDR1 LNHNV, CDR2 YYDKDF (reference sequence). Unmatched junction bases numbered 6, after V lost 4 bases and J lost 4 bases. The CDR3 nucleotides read TGTGCCACCAGCATGGGAGCGGGAGTGTACAATGAGCAGTTCTTC. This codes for CATSMGAGVYNEQFF.

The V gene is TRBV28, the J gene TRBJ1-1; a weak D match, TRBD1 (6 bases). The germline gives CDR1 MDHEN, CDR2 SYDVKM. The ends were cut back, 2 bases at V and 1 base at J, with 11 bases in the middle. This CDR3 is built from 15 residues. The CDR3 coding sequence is TGTGCCAGCAGTTTACCCGGACAGCAGAACACTGAAGCTTTCTTT. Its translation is CASSLPGQQNTEAFF. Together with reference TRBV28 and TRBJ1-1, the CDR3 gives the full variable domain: DVKVTQSSRYLVKRTGEKVFLECVQDMDHENMFWYRQDPGLGLRLIYFSYDVKMKEKGDIPEGYSVSREKKERFSLILESASTNQTSMYLCASSLPGQQNTEAFFGQGTRLTVV.

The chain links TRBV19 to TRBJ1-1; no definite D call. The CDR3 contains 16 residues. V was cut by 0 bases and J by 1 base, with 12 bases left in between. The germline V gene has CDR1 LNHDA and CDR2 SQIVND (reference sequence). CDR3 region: CASSIEPGTWNTEAFF. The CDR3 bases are TGTGCCAGTAGTATAGAGCCGGGAACCTGGAACACTGAAGCTTTCTTT. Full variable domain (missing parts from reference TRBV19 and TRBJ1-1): DGGITQSPKYLFRKEGQNVTLSCEQNLNHDAMYWYRQDPGQGLRLIYYSQIVNDFQKGDIAEGYSVSREKKESFPLTVTSAQKNPTAFYLCASSIEPGTWNTEAFFGQGTRLTVV.

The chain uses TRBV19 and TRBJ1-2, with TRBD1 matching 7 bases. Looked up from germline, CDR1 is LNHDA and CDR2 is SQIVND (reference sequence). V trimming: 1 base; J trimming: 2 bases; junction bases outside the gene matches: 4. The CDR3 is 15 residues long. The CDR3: CASSIARTGNYGYTF. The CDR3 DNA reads TGTGCCAGTAGTATAGCAAGGACAGGAAACTATGGCTACACCTTC.

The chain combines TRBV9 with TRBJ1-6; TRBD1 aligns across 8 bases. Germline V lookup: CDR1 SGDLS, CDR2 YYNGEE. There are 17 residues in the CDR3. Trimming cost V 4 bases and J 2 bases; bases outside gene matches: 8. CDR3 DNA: TGTGCCAGCAGCCCCCAGGGGGCATCCCCCTATAATTCACCCCTCCACTTT. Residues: CASSPQGASPYNSPLHF.

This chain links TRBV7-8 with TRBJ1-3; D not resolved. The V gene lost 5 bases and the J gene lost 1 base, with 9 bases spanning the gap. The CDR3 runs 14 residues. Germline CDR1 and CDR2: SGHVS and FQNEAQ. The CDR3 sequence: CASSPVKSGNTIYF. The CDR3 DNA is TGTGCCAGCAGCCCGGTGAAATCTGGAAACACCATATATTTT.

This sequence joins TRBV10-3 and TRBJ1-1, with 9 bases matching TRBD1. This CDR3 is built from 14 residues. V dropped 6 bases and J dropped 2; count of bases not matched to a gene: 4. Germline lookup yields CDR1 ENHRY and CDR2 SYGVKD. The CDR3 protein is CAISRTGDNTEAFF. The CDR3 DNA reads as TGTGCCATCAGCCGGACAGGGGACAACACTGAAGCTTTCTTT.

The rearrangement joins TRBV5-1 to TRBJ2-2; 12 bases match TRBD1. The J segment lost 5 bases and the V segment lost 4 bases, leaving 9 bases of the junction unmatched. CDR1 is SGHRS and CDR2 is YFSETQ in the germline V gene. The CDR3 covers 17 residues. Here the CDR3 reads CASSAGPGQGATGELFF. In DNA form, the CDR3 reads TGCGCCAGCAGCGCCGGCCCGGGACAGGGGGCGACCGGGGAGCTGTTTTTT.

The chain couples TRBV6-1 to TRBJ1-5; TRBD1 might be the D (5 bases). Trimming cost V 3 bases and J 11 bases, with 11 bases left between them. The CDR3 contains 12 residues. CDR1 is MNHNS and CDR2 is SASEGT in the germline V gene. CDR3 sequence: CASSEGGQTQHF. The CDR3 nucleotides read TGTGCCAGCAGTGAGGGGGGTCAAACCCAGCATTTT.

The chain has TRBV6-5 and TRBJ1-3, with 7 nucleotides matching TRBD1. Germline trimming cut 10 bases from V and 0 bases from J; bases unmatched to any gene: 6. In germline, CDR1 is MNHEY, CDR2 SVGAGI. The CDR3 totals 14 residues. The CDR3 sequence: CATYRDSSGNTIYF. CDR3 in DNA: TGTGCCACCTACCGGGACAGCTCTGGAAACACCATATATTTT.

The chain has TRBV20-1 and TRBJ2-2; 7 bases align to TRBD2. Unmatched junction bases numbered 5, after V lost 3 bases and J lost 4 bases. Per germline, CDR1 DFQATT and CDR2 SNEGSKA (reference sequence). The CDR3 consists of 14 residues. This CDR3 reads CSASTSEGTGELFF. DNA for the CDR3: TGCAGTGCTAGTACTAGCGAGGGCACCGGGGAGCTGTTTTTT.

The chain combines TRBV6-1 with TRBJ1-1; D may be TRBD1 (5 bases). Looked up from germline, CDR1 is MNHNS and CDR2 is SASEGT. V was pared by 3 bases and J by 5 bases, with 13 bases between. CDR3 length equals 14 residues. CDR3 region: CASSDLWGGTEAFF. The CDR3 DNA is TGTGCCAGCAGTGACCTCTGGGGGGGGACTGAAGCTTTCTTT.

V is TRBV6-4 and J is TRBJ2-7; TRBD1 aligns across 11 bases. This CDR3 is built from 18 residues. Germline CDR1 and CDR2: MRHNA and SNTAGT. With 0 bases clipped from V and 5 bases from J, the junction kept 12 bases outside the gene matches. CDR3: CASSDSIRTDRGLDEQYF. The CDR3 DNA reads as TGTGCCAGCAGTGACTCGATTCGGACGGACAGGGGGCTTGACGAGCAGTACTTC.

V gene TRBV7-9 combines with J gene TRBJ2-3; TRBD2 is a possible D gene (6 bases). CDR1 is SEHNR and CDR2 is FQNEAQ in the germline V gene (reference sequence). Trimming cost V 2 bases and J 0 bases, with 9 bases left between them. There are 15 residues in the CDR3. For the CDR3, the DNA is TGTGCCAGCAGCTTACGTCGGGGGAGCACAGATACGCAGTATTTT. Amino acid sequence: CASSLRRGSTDTQYF.

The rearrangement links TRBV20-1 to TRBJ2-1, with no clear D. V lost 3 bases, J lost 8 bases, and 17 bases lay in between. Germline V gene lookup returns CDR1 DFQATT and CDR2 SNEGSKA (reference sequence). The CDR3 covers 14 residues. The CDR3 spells CSASRGSPFDEQFF. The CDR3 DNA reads TGCAGTGCTAGTCGTGGCTCCCCGTTTGATGAGCAGTTCTTC.